Below, one T cell receptor (beta chain) is given with its context. This clone was counted between two and nine times. The antigen this receptor binds is unknown. Nothing much larger sits one base from this clone, and base qualities are not available. The entire amount of isolated RNA was reverse transcribed using the High Capacity cDNA Reverse Transcription Kit, so the sequenced TCRB transcripts were expressed ones. Deep immunoSEQ sequencing was applied to naive, central memory and regulatory T cell samples, giving an average of around 3.8 million total reads per sample. After sorted cells were lysed in RLT buffer, RNA was extracted with DNase-treated RNeasy Micro or Mini kits, with the choice depending on cell number. Each cell subset was processed on its own to prevent cross-contamination, while patient and healthy donor samples were processed together. The immunoSEQ multiplex PCR was used to amplify TCRB sequences from cDNA, generating 87-bp fragments that spanned the CDR3 region. The amplicons were sequenced using the Illumina HiSeq platform. The original methods were these. Synthetic template baselines were used to correct PCR bias computationally, reads within Hamming distance 2 were collapsed, and singletons that could not be merged were discarded. By aligning reads against IMGT, V, D and J genes, CDR3 length, and insertions or deletions at six rearrangement sites were assigned. Within each subset, clonotype counts were normalized to the number of sorted cells before true diversity and Gini coefficients were calculated with the tcR R package. The overlap coefficient, calculated on TCRB nucleotide sequences, was used to measure repertoire sharing. Out-of-frame TCRB sequences from naive cells were analyzed to stand in for the pre-selection repertoire. TCRdb mirrors the immuneACCESS table, restricted to in-frame sequences. Some clones are absent from its copies; in checked studies, under half trace to an unresolved V gene, and the reason for the others is unknown. V, J and clone size are taken as reported in that table, and D and trimming were inferred from the DNA itself. Counted in this sample were about 620,000 clones; roughly 15% of them appeared once. Approximately 0.099% of the sample goes to the ten largest clones.

The sample originates from a study of beta chain features in type 1 diabetes (dated by TCRdb to about 2018). At the level of the whole study: Mean age, gender distribution, total cell number and subset yield were not different between patients and healthy donors. The study compared the TCRB repertoires of sorted circulating CD4+ T cell subsets in recently diagnosed type 1 diabetes patients with those in matched healthy donors. Regulatory and stem cell-like memory subsets were obtained from only 8 patients and roughly 8 healthy donors, while naive and central memory subsets were obtained from all 30 or so donors. A total of about 99,000,000 sorted cells were examined across all samples, and RNA yield correlated strongly with the number of cells per subset. Findings and caveats that apply to the study as a whole: Naive, central memory and regulatory TCRB repertoires appeared to be more alike among patients than among healthy donors. Patients with type 1 diabetes made fewer insertions and deleted more nucleotides at VDJ recombination sites, implying thymic rearrangement abnormalities. In all four CD4+ subsets, TCRB CDR3 length was moderately but significantly shorter in type 1 diabetes patients. Shorter templates might have been favored by PCR, but patient and control samples were amplified and corrected together, so both groups would have been affected equally by any skew. Because cDNA was sequenced instead of genomic DNA, highly expressing activated cells could be over-represented, though the groups showed no difference in activation or CD3 levels. HLA sub-analyses involved small numbers of individuals, so any influence of HLA type on TCRB rearrangement remained unresolved.

The germline V gene gives CDR1 as SGDLS and CDR2 as YYNGEE. Trimmed from V: 2 bases; trimmed from J: 1 base; junction bases lacking a gene match: 5. The CDR3 covers 16 residues, taking in both the cysteine and the phenylalanine. Only CDR3 DNA is held: 48 bases, read in frame from base 1. A single peripheral blood draw of around 120 mL on average was collected from each donor into heparinised tubes. A BD FACSAria II and a panel including CD45RO, CCR7, CD25, CD127, CD95 and CD27 were used to sort naive, central memory, regulatory and stem cell-like memory CD4+ T cells. All sorted populations exceeded 95% purity. PBMCs were separated immediately by Lymphoprep density gradient centrifugation and were stained directly, without being cultured. To minimize batch effects, samples were stained and sorted in pairs, one healthy donor with one patient per experiment.

The receptor's source is a man aged 18 to 30 in good health. Here the chain combines TRBV9 and TRBJ2-5; 10 middle bases align to TRBD2. The sequenced material came from naive CD4+ T cells from blood. Explained via the paper, the cell subset or site label denotes: true naive CD4+ T cells. The DNA sequence is as follows: TGTGCCAGCAGCGTGCAAGCGGGGGGGTCCCAAGAGACCCAGTACTTC. The encoded protein is CASSVQAGGSQETQYF.